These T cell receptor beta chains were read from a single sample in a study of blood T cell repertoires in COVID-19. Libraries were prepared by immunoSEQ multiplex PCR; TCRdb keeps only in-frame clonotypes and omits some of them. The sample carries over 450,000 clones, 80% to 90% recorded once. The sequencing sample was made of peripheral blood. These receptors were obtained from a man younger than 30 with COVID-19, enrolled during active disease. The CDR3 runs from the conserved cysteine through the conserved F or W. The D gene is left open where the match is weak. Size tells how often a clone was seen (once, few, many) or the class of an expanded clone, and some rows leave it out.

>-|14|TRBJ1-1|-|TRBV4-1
TGCGCCAGCAGCCAAGTCGCAGGGAACACTGAAGCTTTCTTT
CASSQVAGNTEAFF
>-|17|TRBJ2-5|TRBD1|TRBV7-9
TGTGCCAGCAGCTTAGCCCTAAGACAGGGGGGAGTGGAGACCCAGTACTTC
CASSLALRQGGVETQYF
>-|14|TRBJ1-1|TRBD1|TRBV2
TGTGCCAGCAGTGAAGCGACAGGGGAGACTGAAGCTTTCTTT
CASSEATGETEAFF
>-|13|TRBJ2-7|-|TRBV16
TGTGCCAGCAGCCAATCATACGGCTACGAGCAGTACTTC
CASSQSYGYEQYF
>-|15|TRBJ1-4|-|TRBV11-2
TGTGCCAGCAGCCCGGGGGGTGCAACTAATGAAAAACTGTTTTTT
CASSPGGATNEKLFF
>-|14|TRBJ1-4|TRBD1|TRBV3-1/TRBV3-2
TGTGCCAGCAGCCCGACAGGGACTAATGAAAAACTGTTTTTT
CASSPTGTNEKLFF
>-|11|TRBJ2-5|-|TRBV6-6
TGTGCCAGCAGCCTGCAAGAGACCCAGTACTTC
CASSLQETQYF
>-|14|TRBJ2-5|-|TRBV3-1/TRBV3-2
TGTGCCAGCAGCCGACGGACTACCCAAGAGACCCAGTACTTC
CASSRRTTQETQYF
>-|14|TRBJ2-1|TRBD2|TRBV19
TGTGCCAGTAGTTTGTTAGCGGGAGGCAATGAGCAGTTCTTC
CASSLLAGGNEQFF
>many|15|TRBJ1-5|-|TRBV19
TGTGCCAGTAGTATTCTGTCCAGTAACACTCAGCCCCAGCATTTT
CASSILSSNTQPQHF
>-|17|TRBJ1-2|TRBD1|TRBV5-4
TGTGCCAGCAGCGCCGGGACAGGGGGCCGAGCTAACTATGGCTACACCTTC
CASSAGTGGRANYGYTF
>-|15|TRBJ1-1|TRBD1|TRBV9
TGTGCCAGCAGCGCCACAGGGGGCGGGAACACTGAAGCTTTCTTT
CASSATGGGNTEAFF
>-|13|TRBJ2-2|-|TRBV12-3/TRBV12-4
TGTGCCAGCAGTTTGGTTACTACCGGGGAGCTGTTTTTT
CASSLVTTGELFF
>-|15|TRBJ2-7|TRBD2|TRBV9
TGTGCCAGCAGCCTTAGCGGGACTAAGGACTACGAGCAGTACTTC
CASSLSGTKDYEQYF
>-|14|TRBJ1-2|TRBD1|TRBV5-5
TGTGCCAGCAGCCGGGGGAAACAGGGGTCCGGCTACACCTTC
CASSRGKQGSGYTF
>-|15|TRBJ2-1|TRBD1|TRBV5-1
TGCGCCAGCAGCAAACAGGGGGCTGTGAACAATGAGCAGTTCTTC
CASSKQGAVNNEQFF
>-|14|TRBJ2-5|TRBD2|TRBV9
TGTGCCAGCAGCGTAGGGGGAGGGATAGAGACCCAGTACTTC
CASSVGGGIETQYF
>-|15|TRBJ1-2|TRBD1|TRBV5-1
TGCGCCAGCAGCCCTCGACAGGGGCCCCCCTATGGCTACACCTTC
CASSPRQGPPYGYTF
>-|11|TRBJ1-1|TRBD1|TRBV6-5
TGTGCCAGCACCCAGGGGGGACAAGCTTTCTTT
CASTQGGQAFF
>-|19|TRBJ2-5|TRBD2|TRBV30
TGTGCCTGGAGTTATCCCCCGGGACTAGCGGGAGTAATGATAGAGACCCAGTACTTC
CAWSYPPGLAGVMIETQYF
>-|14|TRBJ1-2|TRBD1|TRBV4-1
TGCGCCAGCAGCCAAGCGGGGACAGGGCTTGGCTACACCTTC
CASSQAGTGLGYTF
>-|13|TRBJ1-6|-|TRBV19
TGTGCCAGTATGCCAGGTTATAATTCACCCCTCCACTTT
CASMPGYNSPLHF
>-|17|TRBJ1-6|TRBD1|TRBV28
TGTGCCAGCAGTTTATTCCCTGGACAGGGGAAGAATTCACCCCTCCACTTT
CASSLFPGQGKNSPLHF
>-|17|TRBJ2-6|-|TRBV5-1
TGCGCCACCGGAGACCAGGGCCTTAACTCTGGGGCCAACGTCCTGACTTTC
CATGDQGLNSGANVLTF
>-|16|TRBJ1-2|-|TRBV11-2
TGTGCCAGCAGCCCAACGGGGGGGAGTCGGATCTATGGCTACACCTTC
CASSPTGGSRIYGYTF
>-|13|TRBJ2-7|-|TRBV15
TGTGCCACCAGCAGAGAAGGGGTCTACGAGCAGTACTTC
CATSREGVYEQYF
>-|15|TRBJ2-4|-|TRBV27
TGTGCCAGCAGTCCCTTGATGGGGGGGGCAAACATTCAGTACTTC
CASSPLMGGANIQYF
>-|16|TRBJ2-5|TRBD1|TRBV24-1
TGTGCCACCAGTGATTTGGGGACAGGGATGAGAGAGACCCAGTACTTC
CATSDLGTGMRETQYF
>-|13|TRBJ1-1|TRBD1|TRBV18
TGTGCCAGCTCACCAGTTCTGGGACAGGGGGCTTTCTTT
CASSPVLGQGAFF
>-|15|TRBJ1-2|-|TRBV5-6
TGTGCCAGCAGCTTGTATGCGGTTAGTAACTATGGCTACACCTTC
CASSLYAVSNYGYTF
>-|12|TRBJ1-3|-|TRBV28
TGTGCCAGCAGTCCCAGGGAATACACCATATATTTT
CASSPREYTIYF
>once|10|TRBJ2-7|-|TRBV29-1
TGCAGCGTTGTATCCTACGAGCAGTACTTC
CSVVSYEQYF
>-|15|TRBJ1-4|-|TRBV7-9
TGTGCCAGCAGCTTATTTACGGACTACAATGAAAAACTGTTTTTT
CASSLFTDYNEKLFF
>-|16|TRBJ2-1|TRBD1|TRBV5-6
TGTGCCAGCAGCTTGATCGGACAGGAAATCCACAATGAGCAGTTCTTC
CASSLIGQEIHNEQFF
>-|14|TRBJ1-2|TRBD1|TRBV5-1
TGCGCCAGCAGCTCACCCGGACAGGTCGCTGGCTACACCTTC
CASSSPGQVAGYTF
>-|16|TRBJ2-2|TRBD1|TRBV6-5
TGTGCCAGCAGTTACTTCGACAGGGTGGACACCGGGGAGCTGTTTTTT
CASSYFDRVDTGELFF
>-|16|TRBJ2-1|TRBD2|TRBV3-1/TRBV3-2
TGTGCCAGCAGCACCTACGGGACTAGCGGGAACAATGAGCAGTTCTTC
CASSTYGTSGNNEQFF
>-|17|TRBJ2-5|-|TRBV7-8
TGTGCCAGCAGCTTAGGAGGCTGGGAGGTCTCGGGGGAGACCCAGTACTTC
CASSLGGWEVSGETQYF
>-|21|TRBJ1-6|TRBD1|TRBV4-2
TGTGCCAGCAGCCAAGCTCCCCATCTGACAGGGTACAGCTCCTATAATTCACCCCTCCACTTT
CASSQAPHLTGYSSYNSPLHF
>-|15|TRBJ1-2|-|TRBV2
TGTGCCAGCAGTGAAGTTGACACTGAGAACTATGGCTACACCTTC
CASSEVDTENYGYTF
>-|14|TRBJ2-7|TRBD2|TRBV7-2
TGTGCCAGCAGCTTAGGACTAGCGAACTACGAGCAGTACTTC
CASSLGLANYEQYF
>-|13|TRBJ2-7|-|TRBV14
TGTGCCAGCAGCCAAGAACACCGGGGGGCGCAGTACTTC
CASSQEHRGAQYF
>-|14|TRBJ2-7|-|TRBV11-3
TGTGCCAGCAGCCTCGAGGACGGGAGCTGGAAGCAGTACTTC
CASSLEDGSWKQYF
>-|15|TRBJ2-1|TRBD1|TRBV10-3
TGTGCCATCAGTGACCTTGACAGGGGCCGGGGTGAGCAGTTCTTC
CAISDLDRGRGEQFF
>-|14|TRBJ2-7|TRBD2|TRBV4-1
TGCGCCAGCAGCCAGGCAGCGGGGGCCTACGAGCAGTACTTC
CASSQAAGAYEQYF
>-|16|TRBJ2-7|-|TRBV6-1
TGTGCCAGCAGTGAAATCCCTAGGGGTTACTCCTACGAGCAGTACTTC
CASSEIPRGYSYEQYF